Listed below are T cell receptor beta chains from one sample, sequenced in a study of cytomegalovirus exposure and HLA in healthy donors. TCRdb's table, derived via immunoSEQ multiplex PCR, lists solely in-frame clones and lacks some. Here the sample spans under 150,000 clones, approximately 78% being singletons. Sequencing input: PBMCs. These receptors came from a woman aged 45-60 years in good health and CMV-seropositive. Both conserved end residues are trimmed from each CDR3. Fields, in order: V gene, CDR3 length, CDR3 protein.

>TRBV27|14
ASSLILAGGPYEQY
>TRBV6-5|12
ASSYPGRGYTQY
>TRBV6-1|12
ASSHRGLGEKLF
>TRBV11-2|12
ASREQGGGTEAF
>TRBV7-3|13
ASSLQGAGGNTIY
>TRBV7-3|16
ASSFGQVPGGCNQPQH
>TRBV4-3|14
ASSQERLRDTGELF
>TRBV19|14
ASSIGGGRTVQPQH
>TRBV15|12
ATSVAGTLNEQF
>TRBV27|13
ASSSWTGTQETQY
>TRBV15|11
ATSRDRGDGYT
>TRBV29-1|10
SVDSRSETQY
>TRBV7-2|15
ASSRVQGISSGNTIY
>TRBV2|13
ASRRDRSSYNEQF
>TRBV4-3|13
ASSQGPLGGQPQH